This TCR beta chain stems from a study of CD8 T cell repertoires and HIV-1 epitope variants. Across the whole study: Controls included no peptide, Ebola AY9 epitope, and a CMV, EBV, flu pool. T cells were cultured for less than 13 days with cytokines added on days 3 and 7.

Trimming cost V 5 bases and J 6 bases, with 10 bases left between them. CDR1 is SGHVS, CDR2 FNYEAQ, per germline. This CDR3 has 13 amino acids. The table came from immunoSEQ multiplex PCR; TCRdb's copy has only in-frame clones and leaves some out. The repertoire includes almost 5,500 clones, about 67% of them detected once, and 35% to 55% sits in the top ten. This clone has more than one count but fewer than ten. Its antigen remains unknown. Specimen: cultured CD8+ T cells derived from PBMCs. The gene calls are TRBV7-6 and TRBJ1-4; D remains ambiguous. The clonotype originates from a male donor with HIV. This CDR3 reads CASSLDADEKLFF. The CDR3 nucleotides are TGTGCCAGCAGCCTCGACGCAGATGAAAAACTGTTTTTT.